The clone carrying this TCR beta chain was counted between two and nine times. What it binds is not known. The CDR3 length is 11 residues. Deletions cut 4 bases from V and 3 bases from J, with 4 bases between. Germline assignment: CDR1 GTSNPN and CDR2 SVGIG (reference sequence). Researchers used 5'RACE with constant-segment primers to make TCR alpha and TCR beta cDNA libraries that carry sample barcodes and UMIs. In TCRdb, the 5' RACE reads were re-called with MiXCR into one record per CDR3 protein. This table holds fewer than 500,000 distinct CDR3 sequences, roughly 25% found once. The data are from a study of T-cell memory formation after mild COVID-19. Regarding the study as a whole: From day 15 to 85, contracting clones were balanced between CD4 and CD8, whereas later expanders leaned toward CD4+. Memory sampled before infection contained some responding clones, suggesting cross-reactive memory joined. The SARS-CoV-2 specificity of second-wave clones reaching peak at day 37 remained unverified.

The receptor was isolated from an adult woman who had mild COVID-19 (a few samples of this study predate the infection). Cell type and time point are not known. The chain links TRBV30 to TRBJ2-1; D unclear. Sequencing input: PBMCs or a T cell subset sorted from them (not recorded which). CDR3 region: CAWTGYNEQFF. For the CDR3, the DNA is TGTGCCTGGACGGGCTACAATGAGCAGTTCTTC. Variable domain in full (rest from reference TRBV30 and TRBJ2-1): SQTIHQWPATLVQPVGSPLSLECTVEGTSNPNLYWYRQAAGRGLQLLFYSVGIGQISSEVPQNLSASRPQDRQFILSSKKLLLSDSGFYLCAWTGYNEQFFGPGTRLTVL.